The clone carrying this T cell receptor (beta chain) was observed a single time. Antigen: not known. With random hexamers, roughly 0.5 to 1 ug RNA was reverse transcribed. Amplification of TCR beta CDR3 was carried out by immunoSEQ multiplex PCR, which covered 54 Vbeta and 13 Jbeta segments. TCRdb passed the immunoSEQ multiplex PCR reads through MiXCR, listing each CDR3 protein once. The sample holds 200,000 to 250,000 distinct CDR3 sequences, roughly 90% seen once. The data derive from a study of CD8 T cells in Susac syndrome. Study conclusions and caveats: It was acknowledged by the study that relatively few individuals were included in its TCR sequencing and HLA analysis.

V shed 1 base and J shed 4 bases, with 11 bases lying between them. The CDR3 covers 15 residues. The germline V gene encodes CDR1 SGHVS and CDR2 FNYEAQ. The V and J genes are TRBV7-6 and TRBJ1-5; no firm D call. Sequenced sample: CD8+ T cells from PBMCs. The TCR originated in a human donor with multiple sclerosis. The CDR3 reads CASSLDSGENQPQHF. CDR3 coding DNA: TGTGCCAGCAGCTTAGACTCGGGAGAAAATCAGCCCCAGCATTTT.